The rows below give T cell receptor beta chains drawn from one sample of a study of shared clonotypes between healthy human individuals. Libraries were prepared by immunoSEQ multiplex PCR; TCRdb keeps only in-frame clonotypes and omits some of them. The sample consists of hundreds of thousands of clones, roughly 98% of them appearing once. Source material: naive CD8+ T cells sorted from blood. The source of these receptors is a man aged 25-45 years in good health. CDR3s include the opening cysteine and the closing phenylalanine or tryptophan.

>TRBJ2-7|TRBV15
CATSRGMTGADYEQYF
>TRBJ2-3|TRBV9
CASSPGVVTSGTDTQYF
>TRBJ2-7|TRBV7-6
CASETPNGHYEQYF
>TRBJ2-7|TRBV5-1
CASSWGQSYEQYF
>TRBJ2-3|TRBV7-9
CASSPTLKRGGTDTQYF
>TRBJ2-1|TRBV6-1
CASSEEAREYNEQFF
>TRBJ1-1|TRBV4-1
CASSQTTGTLATEAFF
>TRBJ1-5|TRBV5-6
CASSPGHGNQPQHF
>TRBJ2-2|TRBV2
CARQGHSNTGELFF
>TRBJ2-1|TRBV7-8
CASSTGNINNEQFF
>TRBJ2-1|TRBV15
CATSRDGGMGYNEQFF
>TRBJ2-7|TRBV6-1
CASRRQGVEYEQYF
>TRBJ1-1|TRBV7-9
CASRLTEAFF
>TRBJ2-3|TRBV30
CAWSVLLSFDTQYF
>TRBJ2-5|TRBV5-1
CASSLPLLGEETQYF
>TRBJ2-5|TRBV7-8
CASSLGVGKETQYF
>TRBJ2-7|TRBV18
CASSPEGRVLYEQYF